This T cell receptor beta chain was recorded in a study of blood T cell repertoires in COVID-19. Study summary: The samples span acute and convalescent COVID-19 from the United States, Italy and Spain. T cells, B-cell-depleted T cells, or PBMCs provided the cDNA or gDNA that served as material.

The CDR3 spans 17 residues. Between the trimmed V and J ends, which lost 2 bases and 4 bases, there was a span of 20 bases. CDR1 and CDR2 (germline): KGHSH, LQKENI. TCRdb's table, derived via immunoSEQ multiplex PCR, lists solely in-frame clones and lacks some. The sample includes around 150,000 clones, approximately 88% seen only once; the top ten take around 3%. This chain connects TRBV18 to TRBJ1-2; D perhaps matches TRBD1 (6 bases). The sequencing sample was made of peripheral blood. This TCR was recovered from a man between 60 and 75 years old with acute or convalescent COVID-19. The CDR3 coding sequence is TGTGCCAGCTCACCATCGGGAGGAGGCGGCAGGGGCTATGGCTACACCTTC. Translating gives CASSPSGGGGRGYGYTF. Supplemented by reference TRBV18 and TRBJ1-2, the full variable domain reads NAGVMQNPRHLVRRRGQEARLRCSPMKGHSHVYWYRQLPEEGLKFMVYLQKENIIDESGMPKERFSAEFPKEGPSILRIQQVVRGDSAAYFCASSPSGGGGRGYGYTFGSGTRLTVV.